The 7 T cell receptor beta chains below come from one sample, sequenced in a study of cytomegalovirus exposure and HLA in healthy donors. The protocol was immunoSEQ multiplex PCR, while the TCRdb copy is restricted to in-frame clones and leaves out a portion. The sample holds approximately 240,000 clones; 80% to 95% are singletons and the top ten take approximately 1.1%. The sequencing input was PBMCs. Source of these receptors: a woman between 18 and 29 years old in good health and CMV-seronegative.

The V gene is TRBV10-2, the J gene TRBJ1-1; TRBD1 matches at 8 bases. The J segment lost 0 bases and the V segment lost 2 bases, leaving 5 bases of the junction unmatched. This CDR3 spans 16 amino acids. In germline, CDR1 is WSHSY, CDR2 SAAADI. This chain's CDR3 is CASSETGGALNTEAFF. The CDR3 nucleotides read TGCGCCAGCAGTGAGACAGGGGGGGCCTTGAACACTGAAGCTTTCTTT.

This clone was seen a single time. In nucleotides, the CDR3 is TGTGCCAGCAGACCGGGACTAGCGGTCTCAGATACGCAGTATTTT. Protein product: CASRPGLAVSDTQYF. The chain links TRBV6-4 to TRBJ2-3, with 11 positions matching TRBD2. CDR3 size: 15 residues. The germline V gene has CDR1 MRHNA and CDR2 SNTAGT. V lost 6 bases and J lost 4; bases outside the gene matches: 6.

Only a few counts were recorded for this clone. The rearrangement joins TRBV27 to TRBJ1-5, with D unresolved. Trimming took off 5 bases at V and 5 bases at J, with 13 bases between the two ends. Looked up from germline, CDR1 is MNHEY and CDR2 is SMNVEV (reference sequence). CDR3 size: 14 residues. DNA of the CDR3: TGTGCCAGCAGTCCTCGAGGGAGAGATCAGCCCCAGCATTTT. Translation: CASSPRGRDQPQHF.

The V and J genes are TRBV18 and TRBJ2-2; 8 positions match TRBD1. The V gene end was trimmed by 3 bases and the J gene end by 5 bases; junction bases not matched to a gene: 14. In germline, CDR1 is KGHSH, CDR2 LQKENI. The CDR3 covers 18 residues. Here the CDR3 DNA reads TGTGCCAGCTCACCTCCAATTGGACAGGGCGGATGGACCGGGGAGCTGTTTTTT. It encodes CASSPPIGQGGWTGELFF.

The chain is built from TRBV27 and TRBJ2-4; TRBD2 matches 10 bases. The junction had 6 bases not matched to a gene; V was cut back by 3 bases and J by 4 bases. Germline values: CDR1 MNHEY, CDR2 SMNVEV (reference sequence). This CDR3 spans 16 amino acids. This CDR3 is CASSFLTSGPKNIQYF. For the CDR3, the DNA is TGTGCCAGCAGTTTTTTGACTAGCGGGCCGAAAAACATTCAGTACTTC.

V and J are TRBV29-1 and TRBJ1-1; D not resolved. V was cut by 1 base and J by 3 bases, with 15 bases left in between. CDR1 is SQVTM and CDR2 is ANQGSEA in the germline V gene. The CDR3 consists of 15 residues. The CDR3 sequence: CSVEGITRRYTEAFF. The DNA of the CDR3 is TGCAGCGTTGAAGGTATTACCAGAAGATACACTGAAGCTTTCTTT.

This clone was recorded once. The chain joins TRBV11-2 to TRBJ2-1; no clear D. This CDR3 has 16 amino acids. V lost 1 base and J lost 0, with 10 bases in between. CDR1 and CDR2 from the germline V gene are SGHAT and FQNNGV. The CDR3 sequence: CASSLVPRSSYNEQFF. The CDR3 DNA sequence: TGTGCCAGCAGCTTAGTCCCCCGGAGCTCCTACAATGAGCAGTTCTTC.